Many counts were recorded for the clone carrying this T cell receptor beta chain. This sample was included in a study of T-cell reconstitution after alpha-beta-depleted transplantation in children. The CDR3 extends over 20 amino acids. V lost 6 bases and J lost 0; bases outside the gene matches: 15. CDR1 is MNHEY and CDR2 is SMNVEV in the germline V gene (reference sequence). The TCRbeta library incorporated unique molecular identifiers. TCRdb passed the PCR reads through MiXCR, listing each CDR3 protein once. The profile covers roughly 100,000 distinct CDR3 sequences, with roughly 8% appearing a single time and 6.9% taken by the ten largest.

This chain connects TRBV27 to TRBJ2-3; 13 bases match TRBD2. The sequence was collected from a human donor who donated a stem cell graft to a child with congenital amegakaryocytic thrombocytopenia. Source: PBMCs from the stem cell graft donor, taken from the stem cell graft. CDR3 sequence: CASSHPGLAGSPSSTDTQYF. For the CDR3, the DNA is TGTGCCAGCAGCCACCCGGGACTAGCGGGGTCCCCCTCTAGCACAGATACGCAGTATTTT.